Below are 26 T cell receptor beta chains sequenced from a single sample in a study of T-cell memory formation after mild COVID-19. TCRdb itself ran the 5' RACE reads through MiXCR, one entry per CDR3 protein. The sample carries hundreds of thousands of distinct CDR3 sequences, about a fifth recorded once. Sequencing was carried out using PBMCs or a T cell subset sorted from them (not recorded which). The receptors originated from an adult woman who had mild COVID-19 (a few samples of this study predate the infection). Cell type and time point are not known.

This clonotype showed up just a few times. The V call is TRBV4-1, the J call TRBJ2-7; 10 bases match TRBD1. V shed 0 bases and J 3 bases; nucleotides not matched to a gene: 14. The CDR3 spans 19 residues. Germline V gives CDR1 MGHRA, CDR2 YSYEKL. CDR3 sequence: CASSQDSVETGGMNYEQYF. The DNA for the CDR3 is TGCGCCAGCAGCCAAGATTCAGTTGAGACAGGGGGCATGAACTACGAGCAGTACTTC.

The chain uses TRBV7-2 and TRBJ2-1; a possible D gene is TRBD2 (5 bases). CDR3 length: 15 amino acids. In germline, CDR1 is SGHTA, CDR2 FQGNSA. Trimming shortened V by 3 bases and J by 0 bases, and 9 bases separated the two germline ends. CDR3 in amino acids: CASSLKGSSYNEQFF. The CDR3 bases are TGTGCCAGCAGCTTGAAAGGGAGCTCCTACAATGAGCAGTTCTTC.

This clonotype was observed at least ten times. The chain links TRBV30 to TRBJ2-1; D is unclear. The CDR3 runs 15 residues. Trimming took off 0 bases at V and 5 bases at J, with 14 bases between the two ends. Germline V gene sequence: CDR1 GTSNPN, CDR2 SVGIG (reference sequence). The CDR3 region has the DNA TGTGCCTGGAGTGTACTCAGGCGCACGAACAATGAGCAGTTCTTC. This sequence encodes CAWSVLRRTNNEQFF.

This clonotype has a handful of counts. The DNA for the CDR3 is TGTGCCAGCAGTTACGGACGGGGCTTAGGAAACACCATATATTTT. This sequence encodes CASSYGRGLGNTIYF. The chain links TRBV6-5 to TRBJ1-3, with D possibly being TRBD1 (5 bases). The germline V gene encodes CDR1 MNHEY and CDR2 SVGAGI. The CDR3 totals 15 residues. The V end was cut by 2 bases, the J end by 4 bases, with 12 bases between.

The rearrangement links TRBV5-5 to TRBJ2-3; D is unclear. V lost 4 bases and J 3 bases, leaving 9 bases between the germline ends. The length of the CDR3 is 13 residues. Germline V gives CDR1 SGHKS, CDR2 YYEKEE (reference sequence). The CDR3 DNA reads as TGTGCCAGCAGCCTCTACAATACAGATACGCAGTATTTT. Protein sequence: CASSLYNTDTQYF.

The chain uses TRBV12-3 or TRBV12-4 and TRBJ2-3; 9 bases are a match to TRBD2. The ends lost 5 bases at V and 4 bases at J; junction bases unmatched: 10. The CDR3 loop spans 16 amino acids. CDR3 nucleotides: TGTGCCAGCAGTCGCGACCGAGCGGGGGGAGCAGATACGCAGTATTTT. It codes for CASSRDRAGGADTQYF.

This clonotype occurred a few times. The chain recombines TRBV6-5 with TRBJ2-5; 12 nucleotides align to TRBD2. Germline loops: CDR1 MNHEY, CDR2 SVGAGI. Trimming removed 6 bases from V and 4 bases from J; junction bases left unmatched: 3. This CDR3 region has 14 residues. The CDR3 spells CASSQGLAGETQYF. CDR3 nucleotide sequence: TGTGCCAGCAGCCAGGGACTAGCGGGAGAGACCCAGTACTTC.

This clonotype was picked up a small number of times. The V gene is TRBV5-1, the J gene TRBJ2-1; D is undetermined. The germline CDR1 and CDR2 sequences are SGHRS and YFSETQ. V was trimmed by 4 bases and J by 8 bases, leaving 19 bases between them. The CDR3 has 15 amino acids. CDR3 nucleotide sequence: TGCGCCAGCAGCCCCCTATGGAGCAAGAGCCATGAGCAGTTCTTC. It specifies CASSPLWSKSHEQFF. The complete variable domain, with remaining parts taken from reference TRBV5-1 and TRBJ2-1, reads KAGVTQTPRYLIKTRGQQVTLSCSPISGHRSVSWYQQTPGQGLQFLFEYFSETQRNKGNFPGRFSGRQFSNSRSEMNVSTLELGDSALYLCASSPLWSKSHEQFFGPGTRLTVL.

This chain joins TRBV7-2 and TRBJ1-2; D unresolved. CDR1 and CDR2 (germline): SGHTA, FQGNSA. There are 12 residues in the CDR3. The V end was cut by 1 base, the J end by 8 bases, with 8 bases between. The CDR3 protein is CASSLDPRGYTF. CDR3 in DNA: TGTGCCAGCAGCTTAGACCCCAGGGGCTACACCTTC.

The chain couples TRBV4-1 to TRBJ2-2; D may be TRBD1 or TRBD2 (7 bases each). V was cut by 4 bases and J by 3 bases, with 15 bases left in between. CDR3 size: 16 residues. From germline, CDR1 is MGHRA and CDR2 YSYEKL. The CDR3 sequence is CASSPLQGGHTGELFF. CDR3 nucleotides: TGCGCCAGCAGCCCACTTCAGGGGGGGCACACCGGGGAGCTGTTTTTT.

The chain couples TRBV21-1 to TRBJ2-1; no check of the table's D call, TRBD2, against the DNA was made. TRBV21-1 is a pseudogene locus. CDR3 length: 17 amino acids. The DNA of the CDR3 is TGTGCCAGCAGCACCCTGGCGCAGGCGGGAGAAAACAATGAGCAGTTCTTC. Amino acid sequence: CASSTLAQAGENNEQFF.

The chain is built from TRBV18 and TRBJ2-7, with unresolved D. The CDR3 totals 15 residues. V lost 0 bases and J lost 1, with 10 bases in between. The germline V gene has CDR1 KGHSH and CDR2 LQKENI. The CDR3 nucleotides read TGTGCCAGCTCACCACCTTGGGCACAGTCCTACGAGCAGTACTTC. It is translated as CASSPPWAQSYEQYF.

A few counts support this clonotype. The chain has TRBV20-1 and TRBJ2-7; 7 bases align to TRBD2. CDR3 length: 13 amino acids. The J segment lost 5 bases and the V segment lost 4 bases, leaving 8 bases of the junction unmatched. Germline-derived CDR1 and CDR2 are DFQATT and SNEGSKA (reference sequence). The CDR3 is CSATLPGGHEQYF. For the CDR3, the DNA is TGCAGTGCTACACTCCCGGGGGGTCACGAGCAGTACTTC.

The table lists this clonotype with a few counts. The rearrangement joins TRBV12-3 or TRBV12-4 to TRBJ1-5; 10 bases are shared with TRBD1. V lost 3 bases and J lost 2; bases outside the gene matches: 4. CDR3 length equals 16 residues. CDR3 DNA: TGTGCCAGCAGTTTTGGCGGGACAGGGGGCAATCAGCCCCAGCATTTT. It yields the protein CASSFGGTGGNQPQHF.

The V and J genes are TRBV4-3 and TRBJ2-5; weak D call: TRBD2 (6 bases). This CDR3 is 17 amino acids long. CDR1 and CDR2 (germline): LGHNA, YSLEER. Trimming took 4 bases from V and 1 from J, leaving 19 bases between them. The CDR3 nucleotides are TGCGCCAGCAGCCTGGGGGTTCGGGGGAGTGGCCAAGAGACCCAGTACTTC. Residues: CASSLGVRGSGQETQYF.

The table lists this clonotype with a few counts. The chain's CDR3 is CASSLTAYQETQYF. The CDR3 nucleotides read TGTGCCAGCAGCTTAACTGCGTACCAAGAGACCCAGTACTTC. The chain is built from TRBV7-9 and TRBJ2-5; D not certain. The CDR3 totals 14 residues. Per germline, CDR1 SEHNR and CDR2 FQNEAQ (reference sequence). V dropped 2 bases and J dropped 0 bases, with 7 bases sitting between them.

V and J are TRBV7-2 and TRBJ2-1, with D tentatively TRBD1 (6 bases). The CDR3 loop spans 15 amino acids. The germline V gene encodes CDR1 SGHTA and CDR2 FQGNSA. The V gene lost 5 bases and the J gene lost 2 bases, with 13 bases spanning the gap. In nucleotides, the CDR3 is TGTGCCAGCAGCCCCGGTCGGGACACCTACAATGAGCAGTTCTTC. Protein product: CASSPGRDTYNEQFF. Drawing the rest from reference TRBV7-2 and TRBJ2-1, the complete variable domain is GAGVSQSPSNKVTEKGKDVELRCDPISGHTALYWYRQSLGQGLEFLIYFQGNSAPDKSGLPSDRFSAERTGGSVSTLTIQRTQQEDSAVYLCASSPGRDTYNEQFFGPGTRLTVL.

The rearrangement links TRBV24-1 to TRBJ2-2; 10 nucleotides line up with TRBD1. The germline V gene encodes CDR1 KGHDR and CDR2 SFDVKD. This CDR3 is 15 amino acids long. Losses at the gene ends were 4 bases for V and 10 bases for J; bases not matched to a gene: 8. CDR3 amino acids: CATSDSGQGRMELFF. The CDR3 DNA reads as TGTGCCACCAGTGACTCGGGACAGGGGCGTATGGAGCTGTTTTTT.

This chain's CDR3 is CASREGGPRTDTQYF. DNA for the CDR3: TGTGCCAGCAGAGAGGGGGGGCCCCGCACAGATACGCAGTATTTT. The rearrangement uses TRBV5-6 and TRBJ2-3, with D possibly matching TRBD2 (7 bases). V lost 5 bases, J lost 1 base, and 14 bases lay in between. In germline, CDR1 is SGHDT, CDR2 YYEEEE. The length of the CDR3 is 15 residues.

The CDR3 spells CASSWRHPSTDTQYF. The CDR3 coding sequence is TGTGCCAGCAGCTGGAGACACCCTAGCACAGATACGCAGTATTTT. The chain combines TRBV6-5 with TRBJ2-3, with unresolved D. The length of the CDR3 is 15 residues. The V end lost 6 bases, the J end lost 0 bases, and 13 bases lay between the germline ends. Germline values: CDR1 MNHEY, CDR2 SVGAGI.

CDR3 protein: CASSIQGAGNEQFF. The CDR3 coding sequence is TGCGCCAGCAGTATACAGGGGGCTGGGAATGAGCAGTTCTTC. The J gene is TRBJ2-1, the V gene TRBV5-1, with 9 positions matching TRBD1. The CDR3 is 14 amino acids. V shed 5 bases and J 7 bases; nucleotides not matched to a gene: 7. CDR1 and CDR2 (germline): SGHRS, YFSETQ.

The genes are TRBV5-6 and TRBJ2-2, with unresolved D. The V gene lost 1 base and the J gene lost 6 bases, with 10 bases spanning the gap. The CDR3 is made up of 14 amino acids. Germline V gene sequence: CDR1 SGHDT, CDR2 YYEEEE. Written as DNA, the CDR3 is TGTGCCAGCAGCTTGCCTCTGGGTTCCGGGGAGCTGTTTTTT. Amino acids: CASSLPLGSGELFF. Variable domain in full (rest from reference TRBV5-6 and TRBJ2-2): DAGVTQSPTHLIKTRGQQVTLRCSPKSGHDTVSWYQQALGQGPQFIFQYYEEEERQRGNFPDRFSGHQFPNYSSELNVNALLLGDSALYLCASSLPLGSGELFFGEGSRLTVL.

This clonotype was seen repeatedly, ten times or more. The V and J genes are TRBV5-1 and TRBJ2-7; TRBD2 aligns across 14 bases. V was clipped by 4 bases and J by 2 bases; unmatched bases: 8. The CDR3 covers 17 residues. CDR1 and CDR2 (germline): SGHRS, YFSETQ. The CDR3 region is CASSHGTSGGSAYEQYF. The CDR3 nucleotides read TGCGCCAGCAGCCACGGGACTAGCGGGGGTTCCGCCTACGAGCAGTACTTC.

V usage is TRBV20-1 and J usage is TRBJ2-1; D is possibly TRBD2 (7 bases). With 1 base removed from V and 8 bases from J, the gap between germline ends came to 21 bases. Germline assignment: CDR1 DFQATT and CDR2 SNEGSKA (reference sequence). CDR3 length: 16 residues. CDR3 DNA sequence: TGCAGTGCTAGAGCTAGAATAGGGGGGGACGTGGATGAGCAGTTCTTC. This gives the protein CSARARIGGDVDEQFF.

This chain connects TRBV5-4 to TRBJ2-5; weak D call: TRBD2 (7 bases). V lost 4 bases to trimming and J lost 4 bases, with 14 bases between them. This CDR3 is 14 amino acids long. CDR1 is SGHNT, CDR2 YYREEE, per germline (reference sequence). The CDR3 DNA sequence: TGTGCCAGCAGCGGTTGGGGGGGCCCAGAGACCCAGTACTTC. Translating gives CASSGWGGPETQYF.

There are many counts of this clonotype. V gene TRBV5-1 combines with J gene TRBJ1-1; tentative D call: TRBD1 (6 bases). Trimming shortened V by 0 bases and J by 8 bases, and 14 bases separated the two germline ends. Germline V gene lookup returns CDR1 SGHRS and CDR2 YFSETQ. This CDR3 has 14 residues. This CDR3 reads CASSLGQVESEAFF. In DNA form, the CDR3 reads TGCGCCAGCAGCTTGGGACAGGTGGAATCCGAAGCTTTCTTT.